Following are 27 T cell receptor beta chains from one sample sequenced in a study of blood T cell repertoires in COVID-19. Here immunoSEQ multiplex PCR was the method, and the copy in TCRdb shows in-frame clones only, minus some. The table shows about 140,000 clones, with 70% to 85% occurring only once. Sequencing used peripheral blood. The receptors originated from a woman of 80 years or more in a cohort sampled during active or convalescent COVID-19.

The V gene is TRBV3-1 (or the pseudogene TRBV3-2), the J gene TRBJ1-2, with a tentative D call TRBD1 (6 bases). V dropped 2 bases and J dropped 5 bases, with 9 bases sitting between them. Germline CDR1 is LGHDT and CDR2 is YNNKEL (reference sequence). This CDR3 is 13 amino acids long. This CDR3 is CASSQIGQYGYTF. The CDR3 bases are TGTGCCAGCAGCCAAATTGGACAGTATGGCTACACCTTC.

This chain links TRBV18 with TRBJ2-7; D perhaps matches TRBD1 (6 bases). Trimming removed 4 bases from V and 2 bases from J, with 9 bases in between. The germline V gene encodes CDR1 KGHSH and CDR2 LQKENI. This CDR3 contains 13 residues. The CDR3 loop reads CASSRTEAYEQYF. The DNA for the CDR3 is TGTGCCAGCTCACGGACAGAGGCCTACGAGCAGTACTTC.

This clone was detected only once. The gene calls are TRBV6-2 or TRBV6-3 and TRBJ2-1, with TRBD2 matching 9 bases. CDR3 size: 16 residues. Trimming cost V 6 bases and J 3 bases; bases outside gene matches: 9. CDR1 MNHEY and CDR2 SVGEGT come from the germline V gene. CDR3 DNA sequence: TGTGCCAGCAGCACAAGCCTAGCGGGGAGCTACAATGAGCAGTTCTTC. It codes for CASSTSLAGSYNEQFF.

The rearrangement joins TRBV7-6 to TRBJ2-2; D ambiguous. Trimming pared 0 bases from V and 3 bases from J, leaving 11 bases between. The CDR3 totals 16 residues. CDR1 and CDR2 (germline): SGHVS, FNYEAQ. The CDR3 DNA reads as TGTGCCAGCAGCTTAGCAGTCGGTTCTTACACCGGGGAGCTGTTTTTT. This encodes CASSLAVGSYTGELFF.

J is TRBJ1-5 and V is TRBV19; TRBD1 matches 9 bases. The V segment lost 6 bases and the J segment 0 bases; nucleotides outside the gene matches: 9. Looked up from germline, CDR1 is LNHDA and CDR2 is SQIVND (reference sequence). There are 17 residues in the CDR3. The CDR3 nucleotides are TGTGCCAGTAGCACCGGGACAGGGTTCGGTAGCAATCAGCCCCAGCATTTT. Amino acids: CASSTGTGFGSNQPQHF.

CDR3 protein: CASSGVWPLGAGTDTQYF. The CDR3 nucleotides are TGTGCCAGCAGTGGGGTTTGGCCCTTGGGGGCCGGCACAGATACGCAGTATTTT. The chain has TRBV6-1 and TRBJ2-3, with D possibly being TRBD1 (6 bases). Germline V gene lookup returns CDR1 MNHNS and CDR2 SASEGT. This CDR3 spans 18 amino acids. Trimming removed 4 bases at V and 1 base at J, with 21 bases between.

The gene calls are TRBV4-2 and TRBJ2-7; TRBD2 is a possible D gene (5 bases). The V end was cut by 3 bases, the J end by 2 bases, with 14 bases between. This CDR3 comprises 15 residues. CDR1 is LGHNA, CDR2 YNFKEQ, per germline. CDR3 residues: CASSHHRTETYEQYF. The CDR3 coding sequence is TGTGCCAGCAGCCATCACCGGACTGAAACCTACGAGCAGTACTTC.

The genes are TRBV6-6 and TRBJ2-7; D possibly corresponds to TRBD1 (5 bases). Germline V lookup: CDR1 MNHNY, CDR2 SVGAGI (reference sequence). The ends were cut back, 2 bases at V and 10 bases at J, with 18 bases in the middle. The CDR3 is 14 amino acids. CDR3 nucleotides: TGTGCCAGCAGTTACCAAAATTCACAGGCGCTCCAGTACTTC. Translating gives CASSYQNSQALQYF.

The rearrangement links TRBV6-1 to TRBJ1-2; 11 bases are shared with TRBD1. Germline V gene lookup returns CDR1 MNHNS and CDR2 SASEGT. The length of the CDR3 is 15 residues. Germline trimming cut 0 bases from V and 7 bases from J; bases unmatched to any gene: 4. The CDR3 sequence: CASSEAMGQGGGYTF. CDR3 DNA sequence: TGTGCCAGCAGTGAAGCGATGGGACAGGGGGGTGGCTACACCTTC.

The rearrangement joins TRBV19 to TRBJ2-7; 12 bases match TRBD2. Germline assignment: CDR1 LNHDA and CDR2 SQIVND (reference sequence). CDR3 length: 15 amino acids. V was clipped by 4 bases and J by 0 bases; unmatched bases: 1. The CDR3 region is CASSRTSGDSYEQYF. DNA for the CDR3: TGTGCCAGTAGTAGGACTAGCGGGGACTCCTACGAGCAGTACTTC.

The genes are TRBV9 and TRBJ2-1; unclear D gene. Trimming cost V 0 bases and J 6 bases, with 7 bases left between them. The V gene's germline CDR1 is SGDLS and CDR2 YYNGEE. The CDR3 sequence is 13 residues long. The DNA for the CDR3 is TGTGCCAGCAGCGTAGGGTCTAGCAATGAGCAGTTCTTC. Translation: CASSVGSSNEQFF.

The chain carries TRBV11-2 and TRBJ2-7, with 7 positions matching TRBD2. This CDR3 has 15 residues. Germline V gives CDR1 SGHAT, CDR2 FQNNGV. J gave up 4 bases and V 1 base, and 7 bases lay outside the gene matches. This CDR3 reads CASSLGTRGAYEQYF. The CDR3 DNA reads as TGTGCCAGCAGCTTAGGGACTAGAGGCGCTTACGAGCAGTACTTC.

Details on this clone: This specimen includes other DNA sequences encoding the same CDR3. The V call is TRBV28, the J call TRBJ1-1; a possible D gene is TRBD1 (6 bases). The CDR3 is made up of 13 amino acids. V lost 3 bases to trimming and J lost 4 bases, with 9 bases between them. The germline V gene has CDR1 MDHEN and CDR2 SYDVKM. The CDR3 DNA follows: TGTGCCAGCAGTTTGCAAGGGGGCACTGAAGCTTTCTTT. The encoded protein is CASSLQGGTEAFF.

The genes are TRBV5-1 and TRBJ2-1; 7 nucleotides align to TRBD2. From germline, CDR1 is SGHRS and CDR2 YFSETQ. CDR3 length equals 15 residues. V lost 4 bases and J lost 12; bases outside the gene matches: 16. The CDR3, as DNA: TGCGCCAGCAGCCCCTATGCGGGGGACCCCTTTGGGCAGTTCTTC. As protein: CASSPYAGDPFGQFF. The full variable domain, in which reference TRBV5-1 and TRBJ2-1 provide the parts outside the CDR3, is KAGVTQTPRYLIKTRGQQVTLSCSPISGHRSVSWYQQTPGQGLQFLFEYFSETQRNKGNFPGRFSGRQFSNSRSEMNVSTLELGDSALYLCASSPYAGDPFGQFFGPGTRLTVL.

The chain recombines TRBV14 with TRBJ1-2, with D perhaps matching TRBD1 (6 bases). CDR3 length equals 16 residues. V lost 3 bases and J 0 bases, leaving 14 bases between the germline ends. Germline assignment: CDR1 SGHDN and CDR2 FVKESK. The CDR3 reads CASSQFGGPANYGYTF. The CDR3 DNA reads as TGTGCCAGCAGCCAGTTCGGGGGGCCCGCTAACTATGGCTACACCTTC.

This chain joins TRBV5-1 and TRBJ2-5; D is perhaps TRBD1 (8 bases). This CDR3 has 16 residues. V was pared by 5 bases and J by 4 bases, with 21 bases between. Germline V CDR1 and CDR2: SGHRS, YFSETQ. The CDR3 nucleotides read TGCGCCAGCAGAACCTTGATGACAGGGGAGGGAGAGACCCAGTACTTC. Protein sequence: CASRTLMTGEGETQYF.

The chain joins TRBV2 to TRBJ1-6; 7 nucleotides agree with TRBD1. V shed 6 bases, J shed 8 bases, and the junction held 7 bases outside the gene matches. Germline lookup yields CDR1 SNHLY and CDR2 FYNNEI. This CDR3 contains 14 residues. CDR3 region: CASRMDRTDSPLHF. CDR3 DNA sequence: TGTGCCAGCAGAATGGACAGGACGGATTCACCCCTCCACTTT.

The gene calls are TRBV29-1 and TRBJ1-1; D is ambiguous. V was pared by 2 bases and J by 3 bases, with 13 bases between. Germline V CDR1 and CDR2: SQVTM, ANQGSEA. The CDR3 length is 14 residues. This CDR3 reads CSVERGSWDTEAFF. The CDR3 DNA reads as TGCAGCGTTGAAAGAGGCTCGTGGGACACTGAAGCTTTCTTT.

This clone has a handful of counts. The chain uses TRBV15 and TRBJ2-2; TRBD1 matches at 9 bases. Germline trimming cut 3 bases from V and 5 bases from J; bases unmatched to any gene: 4. From germline, CDR1 is LNHNV and CDR2 YYDKDF (reference sequence). The CDR3 spans 15 residues. The CDR3 nucleotides are TGTGCCACCAGCAGTGGGACAGGGAATACCGGGGAGCTGTTTTTT. It is translated as CATSSGTGNTGELFF.

J is TRBJ2-1 and V is TRBV28; D is perhaps TRBD2 (6 bases). Germline V gene data show CDR1 as MDHEN and CDR2 as SYDVKM. The CDR3 runs to 12 residues. Deletions cut 3 bases from V and 10 bases from J, with 10 bases between. CDR3: CASSFGGKEQFF. The CDR3 nucleotides read TGTGCCAGCAGTTTTGGGGGGAAAGAGCAGTTCTTC.

V usage is TRBV24-1 and J usage is TRBJ2-1, with D maybe TRBD1 (6 bases). Per the germline V gene, CDR1 is KGHDR and CDR2 is SFDVKD. V lost 6 bases, J lost 6 bases, and 11 bases lay in between. The CDR3 has 13 amino acids. The CDR3 bases are TGTGCCACCAGTTCCACAGGGCTCAATGAGCAGTTCTTC. This sequence encodes CATSSTGLNEQFF.

This clone was found once. The chain is built from TRBV7-3 and TRBJ2-1; TRBD2 is a possible D gene (5 bases). CDR3 length equals 15 residues. V lost 5 bases and J 7 bases, leaving 18 bases between the germline ends. Germline CDR1 and CDR2: SGHTA and FQGTGA. The CDR3 DNA is TGTGCCAGCAGCCTGGGCCTAGCCCAATTTAATGAGCAGTTCTTC. Encoded protein: CASSLGLAQFNEQFF. Combining the CDR3 with reference TRBV7-3 and TRBJ2-1 gives the whole variable domain GAGVSQTPSNKVTEKGKYVELRCDPISGHTALYWYRQSLGQGPEFLIYFQGTGAADDSGLPNDRFFAVRPEGSVSTLKIQRTERGDSAVYLCASSLGLAQFNEQFFGPGTRLTVL.

This clone was seen only a few times. The chain is built from TRBV6-6 and TRBJ1-1; D is unresolved. The germline V gene has CDR1 MNHNY and CDR2 SVGAGI (reference sequence). V lost 5 bases and J 5 bases, leaving 15 bases between the germline ends. The CDR3 covers 14 residues. CDR3 in DNA: TGTGCCAGCAGTACCGGACTGGGATTAACTGAAGCTTTCTTT. This encodes CASSTGLGLTEAFF.

The genes are TRBV18 and TRBJ1-1; D is unclear. Looked up from germline, CDR1 is KGHSH and CDR2 is LQKENI. Trimming shortened V by 3 bases and J by 0 bases, and 8 bases separated the two germline ends. This CDR3 has 14 amino acids. CDR3 protein: CASSPDGLNTEAFF. Written as DNA, the CDR3 is TGTGCCAGCTCACCCGATGGGCTGAACACTGAAGCTTTCTTT.

The chain carries TRBV6-1 and TRBJ2-7; TRBD1 might be the D (5 bases). CDR1 is MNHNS, CDR2 SASEGT, per germline. The CDR3 loop spans 14 amino acids. V was pared by 1 base and J by 4 bases, with 11 bases between. The CDR3 nucleotides read TGTGCCAGCAGTGAAGAGGGGCGATTGTACGAGCAGTACGTC. Translating it yields CASSEEGRLYEQYV.

This clone was picked up a small number of times. The rearrangement uses TRBV19 and TRBJ1-3, with D uncertain. CDR1 LNHDA and CDR2 SQIVND come from the germline V gene (reference sequence). V was shortened by 2 bases and J by 0 bases, with 8 bases between the two germline ends. The CDR3 spans 15 residues. CDR3 sequence reads: CASSILSFSGNTIYF. CDR3 coding DNA: TGTGCCAGTAGTATACTGTCCTTCTCTGGAAACACCATATATTTT.

This clone was seen a single time. The gene calls are TRBV19 and TRBJ2-1; TRBD2 is a possible D gene (6 bases). The V gene's germline CDR1 is LNHDA and CDR2 SQIVND (reference sequence). The CDR3 has 15 amino acids. With 6 bases removed from V and 6 bases from J, the gap between germline ends came to 18 bases. This chain's CDR3 is CASRIGGKSGNEQFF. DNA of the CDR3: TGTGCCAGTAGAATCGGGGGTAAAAGTGGCAATGAGCAGTTCTTC.